These 19 T cell receptor beta chains came from one sample sequenced in a study of blood T cell repertoires in COVID-19. Profiling relied on immunoSEQ multiplex PCR, and the TCRdb table lists in-frame clones only, not all of them. The table shows approximately 44,000 clones, with 60% to 80% occurring only once. The sample comprised peripheral blood. Source of these receptors: a woman of 80 years or more with acute or convalescent COVID-19.

This chain joins TRBV11-2 and TRBJ1-6, with 11 bases lining up with TRBD1. Germline V lookup: CDR1 SGHAT, CDR2 FQNNGV. J lost 7 bases, V lost 5 bases, and 10 bases had no gene match. The CDR3 is made up of 17 amino acids. In nucleotides, the CDR3 is TGTGCCAGCAGCGCCATAGGGACAGGGGGATCCAATTCACCCCTCCACTTT. Protein sequence: CASSAIGTGGSNSPLHF.

The chain couples TRBV6-1 to TRBJ2-1, with 12 bases that match TRBD2. CDR3 length: 16 residues. The germline V gene encodes CDR1 MNHNS and CDR2 SASEGT. Germline trimming cut 2 bases from V and 8 bases from J; bases unmatched to any gene: 7. This CDR3 reads CASSESASGRAYEQFF. CDR3 nucleotide sequence: TGTGCCAGCAGTGAATCGGCTAGCGGGAGGGCCTATGAGCAGTTCTTC.

V and J are TRBV10-1 and TRBJ2-1, with D possibly matching TRBD1 (6 bases). V was trimmed by 2 bases and J by 2 bases, leaving 7 bases between them. This CDR3 region has 14 residues. CDR1 is WNHNN, CDR2 SYGVQD, per germline (reference sequence). CDR3 loop: CASSEDRTYNEQFF. CDR3 nucleotide sequence: TGCGCCAGCAGTGAGGACAGGACCTACAATGAGCAGTTCTTC.

In the case of this clone: Other nucleotide sequences from this sample produce the same CDR3. This chain links TRBV12-3 or TRBV12-4 with TRBJ2-7; maybe TRBD1 (5 bases). V gave up 2 bases and J gave up 2 bases, with 7 bases separating them. There are 13 residues in the CDR3. CDR3 sequence reads: CASSLQGAYEQYF. In DNA form, the CDR3 reads TGTGCCAGCAGTTTACAGGGTGCCTACGAGCAGTACTTC.

The chain combines TRBV7-9 with TRBJ2-1, with a possible D match to TRBD2 (6 bases). There are 14 residues in the CDR3. Trimming removed 1 base at V and 15 bases at J, with 19 bases between. Germline loops: CDR1 SEHNR, CDR2 FQNEAQ (reference sequence). The CDR3 spells CASSLEFSGFGMFF. CDR3 coding DNA: TGTGCCAGCAGCTTAGAATTCAGCGGGTTCGGCATGTTCTTC. Drawing the rest from reference TRBV7-9 and TRBJ2-1, the complete variable domain is DTGVSQNPRHKITKRGQNVTFRCDPISEHNRLYWYRQTLGQGPEFLTYFQNEAQLEKSRLLSDRFSAERPKGSFSTLEIQRTEQGDSAMYLCASSLEFSGFGMFFGPGTRLTVL.

The chain uses TRBV3-1 (or the pseudogene TRBV3-2) and TRBJ2-7; perhaps TRBD2 as D (6 bases). CDR3 length equals 12 residues. Trimming took off 6 bases at V and 6 bases at J, with 12 bases between the two ends. The germline CDR1 and CDR2 sequences are LGHDT and YNNKEL (reference sequence). CDR3 in amino acids: CASSFEGGEQYF. In DNA form, the CDR3 reads TGTGCCAGCAGTTTCGAGGGAGGCGAGCAGTACTTC.

V and J are TRBV5-1 and TRBJ2-7, with TRBD1 as a possible D gene (6 bases). The CDR3 has 13 amino acids. The V and J ends lost 6 bases and 3 bases respectively, with 13 bases between them. Germline CDR1 reads SGHRS; CDR2 reads YFSETQ. As DNA, the CDR3 is TGCGCCAGCAAAAGGACAGAGGGCTACGAGCAGTACTTC. Its translation is CASKRTEGYEQYF. The variable domain in full, completed from reference TRBV5-1 and TRBJ2-7, reads KAGVTQTPRYLIKTRGQQVTLSCSPISGHRSVSWYQQTPGQGLQFLFEYFSETQRNKGNFPGRFSGRQFSNSRSEMNVSTLELGDSALYLCASKRTEGYEQYFGPGTRLTVT.

This rearrangement joins TRBV18 to TRBJ2-5; the D gene is possibly TRBD1 (5 bases). The CDR3 consists of 14 residues. V was shortened by 4 bases and J by 5 bases, with 14 bases between the two germline ends. Germline V gene data show CDR1 as KGHSH and CDR2 as LQKENI. CDR3 loop: CASSRQGLGETQYF. CDR3 DNA sequence: TGTGCCAGCTCACGTCAGGGTTTGGGGGAGACCCAGTACTTC.

This clone was seen more than once but under ten times. The chain recombines TRBV5-1 with TRBJ1-5; 8 nucleotides agree with TRBD1. There are 15 residues in the CDR3. V lost 4 bases to trimming and J lost 5 bases; unmatched junction nucleotides: 8. Germline CDR1 is SGHRS and CDR2 is YFSETQ. The CDR3 sequence is CASSRGQGDHQPQHF. CDR3 DNA: TGCGCCAGCAGCCGTGGACAGGGCGACCATCAGCCCCAGCATTTT.

The rearrangement uses TRBV6-5 and TRBJ2-7; D perhaps matches TRBD1 (5 bases). The V and J ends lost 9 bases and 1 base respectively, with 13 bases between them. The CDR3 is 13 amino acids. Germline-derived CDR1 and CDR2 are MNHEY and SVGAGI. The DNA of the CDR3 is TGTGCCAGTATTTCAGGGATATCCTACGAGCAGTACTTC. Translating it yields CASISGISYEQYF.

The rearrangement links TRBV3-1 (or the pseudogene TRBV3-2) to TRBJ2-3; D perhaps matches TRBD1 (6 bases). Germline V gene data show CDR1 as LGHDT and CDR2 as YNNKEL (reference sequence). V lost 0 bases to trimming and J lost 2 bases, with 15 bases between them. This CDR3 region has 17 residues. Here the CDR3 reads CASSQDGLGQHTDTQYF. CDR3 bases: TGTGCCAGCAGCCAAGATGGCTTAGGACAGCACACAGATACGCAGTATTTT.

The CDR3 sequence: CASRAGSSNEKLFF. The CDR3 DNA reads TGTGCCAGCCGAGCAGGATCTTCTAATGAAAAACTGTTTTTT. The rearrangement links TRBV6-5 to TRBJ1-4; D is unresolved. V lost 8 bases and J lost 3, with 13 bases in between. CDR1 MNHEY and CDR2 SVGAGI come from the germline V gene. The CDR3 is made up of 14 amino acids.

This chain uses TRBV5-1 with TRBJ1-6; tentative D call: TRBD1 (5 bases). The germline V and J ends were trimmed by 7 bases and 7 bases, with 15 bases remaining between them. The CDR3 spans 14 residues. The germline CDR1 and CDR2 sequences are SGHRS and YFSETQ. The CDR3 spells CASSPGDGNSPLHF. In DNA form, the CDR3 reads TGCGCCAGCTCTCCGGGGGACGGGAATTCACCCCTCCACTTT.

The rearrangement joins TRBV11-2 to TRBJ1-1; 7 bases fit TRBD1. Germline V lookup: CDR1 SGHAT, CDR2 FQNNGV. This CDR3 is 13 amino acids long. V was clipped by 3 bases and J by 8 bases; unmatched bases: 6. The CDR3 coding sequence is TGTGCCAGCAGCTTTGGGACAGTCGGAGAAGCTTTCTTT. The encoded protein is CASSFGTVGEAFF.

This clone was seen more than once but under ten times. The chain employs TRBV3-1 (or the pseudogene TRBV3-2) and TRBJ1-2; TRBD1 might be the D (6 bases). The CDR3 consists of 19 residues. V was trimmed by 1 base and J by 5 bases, leaving 26 bases between them. From germline, CDR1 is LGHDT and CDR2 YNNKEL (reference sequence). Here the CDR3 reads CASSQVRGRIGTGFYGYTF. CDR3 nucleotide sequence: TGTGCCAGCAGCCAAGTGCGGGGGCGAATTGGAACGGGGTTTTATGGCTACACCTTC.

This chain links TRBV6-5 with TRBJ1-2; 8 positions agree with TRBD1. Trimming cost V 8 bases and J 6 bases; bases outside gene matches: 11. Germline V lookup: CDR1 MNHEY, CDR2 SVGAGI. The CDR3 loop spans 14 amino acids. CDR3 residues: CASCPGDRGDGYTF. In DNA form, the CDR3 reads TGTGCCAGCTGCCCGGGAGACAGGGGTGATGGCTACACCTTC.

This clone was observed once. The chain is built from TRBV7-8 and TRBJ2-7; D is undetermined. V was pared by 1 base and J by 7 bases, with 5 bases between. This CDR3 is built from 11 residues. Germline V gene lookup returns CDR1 SGHVS and CDR2 FQNEAQ. CDR3: CASSLVVEQYF. As DNA, the CDR3 is TGTGCCAGCAGCTTAGTAGTTGAGCAGTACTTC. The whole variable domain, filled in from reference TRBV7-8 and TRBJ2-7, reads GAGVSQSPRYKVAKRGQDVALRCDPISGHVSLFWYQQALGQGPEFLTYFQNEAQLDKSGLPSDRFFAERPEGSVSTLKIQRTQQEDSAVYLCASSLVVEQYFGPGTRLTVT.

This clone was seen a handful of times. The chain uses TRBV25-1 and TRBJ1-5, with D perhaps matching TRBD1 (5 bases). CDR1 MGHDK and CDR2 SYGVNS come from the germline V gene. This CDR3 spans 15 amino acids. V dropped 5 bases and J dropped 4 bases, with 15 bases sitting between them. DNA of the CDR3: TGTGCCAGCAGTCCCCACGGGGGGACGAATCAGCCCCAGCATTTT. Translating gives CASSPHGGTNQPQHF. The whole variable domain, filled in from reference TRBV25-1 and TRBJ1-5, reads EADIYQTPRYLVIGTGKKITLECSQTMGHDKMYWYQQDPGMELHLIHYSYGVNSTEKGDLSSESTVSRIRTEHFPLTLESARPSHTSQYLCASSPHGGTNQPQHFGDGTRLSIL.

The chain carries TRBV29-1 and TRBJ1-1; a weak D match, TRBD1 (5 bases). Trimming cost V 7 bases and J 1 base, with 16 bases left between them. CDR3 size: 14 residues. CDR1 and CDR2 from the germline V gene are SQVTM and ANQGSEA. The CDR3 DNA sequence: TGCAGCGCTGTCGGTCTGGGGGGGAACACTGAAGCTTTCTTT. It specifies CSAVGLGGNTEAFF.